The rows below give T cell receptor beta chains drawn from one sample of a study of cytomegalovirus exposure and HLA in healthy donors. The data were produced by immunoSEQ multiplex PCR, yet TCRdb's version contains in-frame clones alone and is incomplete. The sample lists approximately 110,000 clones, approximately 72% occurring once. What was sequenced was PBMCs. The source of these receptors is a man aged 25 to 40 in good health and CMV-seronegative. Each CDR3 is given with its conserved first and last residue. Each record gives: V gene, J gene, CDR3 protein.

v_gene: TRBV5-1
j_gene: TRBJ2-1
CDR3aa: CASSLEGAGEQFF

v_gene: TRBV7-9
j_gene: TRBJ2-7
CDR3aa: CASSSPRGTSGRNFYEQYF

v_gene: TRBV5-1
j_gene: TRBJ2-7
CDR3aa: CASSSMGQGAAEQYF

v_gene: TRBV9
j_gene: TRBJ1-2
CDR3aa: CASSSSGTVSGYTF

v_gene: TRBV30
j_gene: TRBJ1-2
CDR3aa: CAWNGQAYGYTF

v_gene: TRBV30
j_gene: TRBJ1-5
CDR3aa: CAWSRDSMDQPQHF

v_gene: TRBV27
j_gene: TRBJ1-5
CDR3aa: CASSFDSYSNQPQHF

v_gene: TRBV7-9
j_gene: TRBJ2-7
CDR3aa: CSSSSHLSGKVSYEQYF

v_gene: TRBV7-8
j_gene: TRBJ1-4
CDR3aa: CASSFAGREKLFF

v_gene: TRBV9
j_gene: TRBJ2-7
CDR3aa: CASSVEPWGAYEQYF

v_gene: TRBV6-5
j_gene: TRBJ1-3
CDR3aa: CASRPQGSGNTIYF

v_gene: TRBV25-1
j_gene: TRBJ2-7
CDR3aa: CASSEPGQGSYEQYF

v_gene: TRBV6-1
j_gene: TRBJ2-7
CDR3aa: CASRMRGVLKDEQYF

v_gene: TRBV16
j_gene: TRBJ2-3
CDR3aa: CASSPGRSTDTQYF

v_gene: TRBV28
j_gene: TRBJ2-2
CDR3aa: CASSLAGVSTGELFF

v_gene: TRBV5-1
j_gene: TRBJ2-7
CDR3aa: CASSPQGDNEQYF

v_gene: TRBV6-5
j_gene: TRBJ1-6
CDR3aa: CASRSPGQGHSPLHF

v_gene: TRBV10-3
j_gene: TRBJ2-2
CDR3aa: CAISEVRTGELFF

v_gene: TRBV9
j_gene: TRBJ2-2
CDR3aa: CASSVGTGTYTGELFF

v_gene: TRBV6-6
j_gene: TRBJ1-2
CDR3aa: CASSLDLGYGYTF

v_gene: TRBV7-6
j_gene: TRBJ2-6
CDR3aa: CASSLARARSGANVLTF

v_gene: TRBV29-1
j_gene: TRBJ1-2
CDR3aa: CSARRGNYGYTF

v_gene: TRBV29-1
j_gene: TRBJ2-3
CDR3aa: CSASIQGLAEATDTQYF

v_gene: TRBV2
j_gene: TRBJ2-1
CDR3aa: CASSERGSSYNEQFF

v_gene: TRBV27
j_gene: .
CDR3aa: CASSSGVTYEQYF

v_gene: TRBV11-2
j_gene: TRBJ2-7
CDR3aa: CASSSIIDYEQYF

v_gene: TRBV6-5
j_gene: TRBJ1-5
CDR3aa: CASSPDTYSNQPQHF

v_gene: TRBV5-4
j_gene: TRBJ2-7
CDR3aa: CASSQDPLAGVGYEQYF

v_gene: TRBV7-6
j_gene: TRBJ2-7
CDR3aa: CASSGHMGQGREQYF

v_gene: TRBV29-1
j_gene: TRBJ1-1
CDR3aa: CSASSGGNTEAFF